Following are 32 T cell receptor beta chains from one sample sequenced in a study of T cell responses to AZD1222 COVID-19 vaccine. Using immunoSEQ multiplex PCR, the repertoire was profiled, and TCRdb retains in-frame clones only, with some absent. The sample consists of about 100,000 clones, roughly 87% of them appearing once. Sequenced material: peripheral blood, taken on day 0 of AZD1222 vaccination. The receptors originated from an adult in good health.

The rearrangement uses TRBV30 and TRBJ2-5; TRBD2 matches 9 bases. Trimming at V came to 2 bases and at J to 5 bases, leaving 9 bases not matched to a gene. This CDR3 has 15 residues. CDR1 and CDR2 (germline): GTSNPN, SVGIG (reference sequence). The DNA for the CDR3 is TGTGCCTGGAGTCCAATAGCGGGAGAAATGGAGACCCAGTACTTC. It translates to CAWSPIAGEMETQYF.

This rearrangement joins TRBV19 to TRBJ1-2, with D perhaps matching TRBD1 (6 bases). This CDR3 comprises 14 residues. Germline CDR1 LNHDA, CDR2 SQIVND (reference sequence). Between the trimmed V and J ends, which lost 7 bases and 5 bases, there was a span of 17 bases. In DNA, the CDR3 is TGTGCCAGTAATGTCGGACAGAGAGAGTATGGCTACACCTTC. Protein sequence: CASNVGQREYGYTF.

The CDR3 is CASSGAGSSYNSPLHF. The DNA for the CDR3 is TGTGCCAGCAGTGGCGCGGGAAGCTCCTATAATTCACCCCTCCACTTT. The chain carries TRBV2 and TRBJ1-6; the D is unclear. Per germline, CDR1 SNHLY and CDR2 FYNNEI. The V gene lost 4 bases and the J gene lost 0 bases, with 10 bases spanning the gap. The CDR3 extends over 16 amino acids. Full variable domain (outside the CDR3, taken from reference TRBV2 and TRBJ1-6): EPEVTQTPSHQVTQMGQEVILRCVPISNHLYFYWYRQILGQKVEFLVSFYNNEISEKSEIFDDQFSVERPDGSNFTLKIRSTKLEDSAMYFCASSGAGSSYNSPLHFGNGTRLTVT.

This chain links TRBV27 with TRBJ1-2; D might be TRBD1 (6 bases). Germline V gives CDR1 MNHEY, CDR2 SMNVEV (reference sequence). Trimming removed 1 base at V and 2 bases at J, with 11 bases between. The CDR3 runs 15 residues. The CDR3 DNA is TGTGCCAGCAGTTTATTCGGCAGGGGAAACTATGGCTACACCTTC. It specifies CASSLFGRGNYGYTF.

The CDR3 is CASSQRQGGDTQYF. The CDR3 nucleotides are TGTGCCAGCAGCCAAAGACAGGGCGGAGATACGCAGTATTTT. V is TRBV7-2 and J is TRBJ2-3, with TRBD1 matching 7 bases. This CDR3 has 14 amino acids. Trimming cost V 5 bases and J 5 bases; bases outside gene matches: 7. Germline assignment: CDR1 SGHTA and CDR2 FQGNSA.

The chain joins TRBV3-1 (or the pseudogene TRBV3-2) to TRBJ2-7, with D uncertain. From germline, CDR1 is LGHDT and CDR2 YNNKEL (reference sequence). Trimming took off 0 bases at V and 7 bases at J, with 10 bases between the two ends. This CDR3 contains 13 residues. DNA for the CDR3: TGTGCCAGCAGCCAAGATCCGTACGGGGAGCAGTACTTC. Translating it yields CASSQDPYGEQYF.

This chain uses TRBV19 with TRBJ1-2; a possible D gene is TRBD1 (5 bases). The length of the CDR3 is 13 residues. The germline CDR1 and CDR2 sequences are LNHDA and SQIVND (reference sequence). V was shortened by 6 bases and J by 8 bases, with 16 bases between the two germline ends. CDR3 coding DNA: TGTGCCAGTAGGCGGGACTTACGGGGAGGCTACACCTTC. It specifies CASRRDLRGGYTF.

The chain couples TRBV14 to TRBJ1-3; D is uncertain. V was trimmed by 2 bases and J by 0 bases, leaving 17 bases between them. Germline CDR1 reads SGHDN; CDR2 reads FVKESK. There are 18 residues in the CDR3. This CDR3 reads CASSQHLGRISSGNTIYF. CDR3 nucleotides: TGTGCCAGCAGCCAACACCTTGGGCGGATTAGCTCTGGAAACACCATATATTTT.

The rearrangement links TRBV27 to TRBJ1-2, with 8 bases identical to TRBD1. V lost 2 bases, J lost 4 bases, and 9 bases stayed unmatched. The germline CDR1 and CDR2 sequences are MNHEY and SMNVEV (reference sequence). The CDR3 runs 16 residues. CDR3 residues: CASSLEGQDGAYGYTF. The CDR3 DNA reads as TGTGCCAGCAGTTTAGAGGGACAGGATGGGGCCTATGGCTACACCTTC.

This clone is a singleton in its sample. CDR3 DNA sequence: TGTGCCAGCAGCTGGACCGGTAGCCCCTCCTACAATGAGCAGTTCTTC. This translates into CASSWTGSPSYNEQFF. The chain is built from TRBV6-2 or TRBV6-3 and TRBJ2-1; D not resolved. The V end lost 6 bases, the J end lost 0 bases, and 15 bases lay between the germline ends. Germline V CDR1 and CDR2: MNHEY, SVGEGT. CDR3 length: 16 amino acids.

This chain connects TRBV7-2 to TRBJ2-1, with 7 bases aligning to TRBD2. This CDR3 contains 12 residues. The V and J ends lost 1 base and 13 bases, in that order; junction bases with no gene match: 4. CDR1 is SGHTA and CDR2 is FQGNSA in the germline V gene. CDR3 protein: CASSLVAGEQFF. CDR3 nucleotides: TGTGCCAGCAGCTTAGTGGCGGGAGAACAGTTCTTC. Full variable domain (missing parts from reference TRBV7-2 and TRBJ2-1): GAGVSQSPSNKVTEKGKDVELRCDPISGHTALYWYRQSLGQGLEFLIYFQGNSAPDKSGLPSDRFSAERTGGSVSTLTIQRTQQEDSAVYLCASSLVAGEQFFGPGTRLTVL.

CDR3 in DNA: TGTGCCAGCAGTTTACCACTGGGTCATGAGCAGTTCTTC. Residues: CASSLPLGHEQFF. This rearrangement joins TRBV28 to TRBJ2-1; D is unclear. The V end lost 2 bases, the J end lost 8 bases, and 10 bases lay between the germline ends. The CDR3 contains 13 residues. Germline CDR1 is MDHEN and CDR2 is SYDVKM.

The V call is TRBV19, the J call TRBJ1-2; D not resolved. Per germline, CDR1 LNHDA and CDR2 SQIVND (reference sequence). Trimming cost V 4 bases and J 7 bases, with 13 bases left between them. This CDR3 contains 13 residues. The CDR3 DNA is TGTGCCAGTAGTACGGTCGATTGGATTGGCTACACCTTC. Protein product: CASSTVDWIGYTF.

This clone was picked up a small number of times. The chain uses TRBV4-3 and TRBJ1-3, with 8 bases lining up with TRBD1. Germline V gene sequence: CDR1 LGHNA, CDR2 YSLEER. This CDR3 region has 17 residues. V gave up 3 bases and J gave up 1 base; unmatched junction bases: 8. CDR3 residues: CASSQGLRQGSGNTIYF. DNA for the CDR3: TGCGCCAGCAGCCAGGGTTTGCGACAGGGGTCTGGAAACACCATATATTTT.

The genes are TRBV5-1 and TRBJ1-2; perhaps TRBD1 as D (5 bases). With 4 bases removed from V and 4 bases from J, the gap between germline ends came to 8 bases. Germline CDR1 SGHRS, CDR2 YFSETQ. This CDR3 is 12 amino acids long. CDR3 region: CASSTDSYGYTF. In DNA form, the CDR3 reads TGCGCCAGCAGCACCGACAGCTATGGCTACACCTTC.

The genes are TRBV7-6 and TRBJ2-3; 10 nucleotides line up with TRBD2. Looked up from germline, CDR1 is SGHVS and CDR2 is FNYEAQ. This CDR3 contains 17 residues. V lost 5 bases and J lost 6; bases outside the gene matches: 14. The CDR3 DNA sequence: TGTGCCAGCAGCCCATGGCCCATAGCGGGAGGCCCGGATACGCAGTATTTT. The encoded protein is CASSPWPIAGGPDTQYF.

This chain uses TRBV30 with TRBJ1-2; D is uncertain. Germline-derived CDR1 and CDR2 are GTSNPN and SVGIG (reference sequence). This CDR3 spans 11 amino acids. The V gene lost 7 bases and the J gene lost 2 bases, with 8 bases spanning the gap. The CDR3 protein is CAFGGNYGYTF. CDR3 DNA sequence: TGTGCCTTCGGTGGGAACTATGGCTACACCTTC.

The V call is TRBV5-1, the J call TRBJ2-7; 13 nucleotides agree with TRBD2. The CDR3 spans 16 residues. The V gene's germline CDR1 is SGHRS and CDR2 YFSETQ. J was trimmed by 3 bases and V by 0 bases; bases with no gene match: 3. Here the CDR3 DNA reads TGCGCCAGCAGCTTGGGGGGGACTAGCGGGGACTACGAGCAGTACTTC. Translation gives CASSLGGTSGDYEQYF.

The gene calls are TRBV7-3 and TRBJ2-3, with 9 bases lining up with TRBD2. The CDR3 runs 17 residues. The junction had 10 bases not matched to a gene; V was cut back by 5 bases and J by 1 base. Germline V lookup: CDR1 SGHTA, CDR2 FQGTGA. This CDR3 reads CASSRGSSGSGTDTQYF. CDR3 nucleotides: TGTGCCAGCAGCCGTGGGAGTAGCGGGAGTGGCACAGATACGCAGTATTTT.

This clone was found a few times. The J gene is TRBJ1-2, the V gene TRBV6-5, with D uncertain. In germline, CDR1 is MNHEY, CDR2 SVGAGI. Trimming stripped 6 bases from V and 5 bases from J, with 10 bases between. The length of the CDR3 is 12 residues. The CDR3 is CASSGRRYGYTF. The DNA of the CDR3 is TGTGCCAGCAGCGGGAGAAGATATGGCTACACCTTC.

This rearrangement joins TRBV9 to TRBJ2-7, with a weak D call TRBD2 (5 bases). Germline V gene sequence: CDR1 SGDLS, CDR2 YYNGEE. The CDR3 consists of 14 residues. Between the trimmed V and J ends, which lost 4 bases and 2 bases, there was a span of 13 bases. CDR3 residues: CASSPPAGPYEQYF. In DNA, the CDR3 is TGTGCCAGCAGCCCGCCCGCGGGTCCCTACGAGCAGTACTTC. Filled out from reference TRBV9 and TRBJ2-7, the complete variable domain reads DSGVTQTPKHLITATGQRVTLRCSPRSGDLSVYWYQQSLDQGLQFLIQYYNGEERAKGNILERFSAQQFPDLHSELNLSSLELGDSALYFCASSPPAGPYEQYFGPGTRLTVT.

CDR3 nucleotides: TGTGCCAGTAGATGGACAGGGTTGAACACTGAAGCTTTCTTT. It translates to CASRWTGLNTEAFF. The chain uses TRBV19 and TRBJ1-1; 8 bases line up with TRBD1. CDR1 and CDR2 (germline): LNHDA, SQIVND (reference sequence). The CDR3 sequence is 14 residues long. The V segment lost 6 bases and the J segment 0 bases; nucleotides outside the gene matches: 3.

This clone was observed a handful of times. The CDR3 region is CASSLGVAGVRLQYF. Written as DNA, the CDR3 is TGTGCCAGCAGCTTAGGCGTAGCGGGGGTACGCCTCCAGTACTTC. The V call is TRBV13, the J call TRBJ2-5; TRBD2 matches at 9 bases. J was trimmed by 10 bases and V by 0 bases; bases with no gene match: 9. This CDR3 spans 15 amino acids. Germline CDR1 is PRHDT and CDR2 is FYEKMQ (reference sequence).

This chain joins TRBV21-1 and TRBJ2-7; TRBD1, the table's D call, lacks a check against the DNA. TRBV21-1 has pseudogene status. The CDR3 is 15 residues long. CDR3 region: CASSKDAGWPYEQYF. In DNA form, the CDR3 reads TGTGCCAGCAGCAAAGACGCAGGGTGGCCCTACGAGCAGTACTTC.

This chain links TRBV27 with TRBJ2-3; 10 bases are shared with TRBD2. The V gene end was trimmed by 4 bases and the J gene end by 5 bases; junction bases not matched to a gene: 12. The CDR3 is 17 residues long. Germline CDR1 reads MNHEY; CDR2 reads SMNVEV (reference sequence). For the CDR3, the DNA is TGTGCCAGCAGTTCCTTAGTAGCGGGGGGTCTTGGAGATACGCAGTATTTT. Its translation: CASSSLVAGGLGDTQYF.

In DNA, the CDR3 is TGCAGCGTTGAAAGGACAGGGACTGGCTACACCTTC. Translating it yields CSVERTGTGYTF. V gene TRBV29-1 combines with J gene TRBJ1-2, with 8 positions matching TRBD1. Germline V lookup: CDR1 SQVTM, CDR2 ANQGSEA. The CDR3 has 12 amino acids. V was clipped by 2 bases and J by 7 bases; unmatched bases: 3.

This clone was detected only once. The V and J genes are TRBV6-4 and TRBJ2-1; D possibly matches TRBD1 or TRBD2 (5 bases each). The CDR3 totals 15 residues. Germline CDR1 MRHNA, CDR2 SNTAGT. Trimming shortened V by 5 bases and J by 6 bases, and 17 bases separated the two germline ends. CDR3 amino acids: CASSTGTPDVNEQFF. CDR3 bases: TGTGCCAGCAGTACCGGGACCCCGGACGTCAATGAGCAGTTCTTC.

The rearrangement joins TRBV7-2 to TRBJ2-1, with 13 bases fitting TRBD2. This CDR3 region has 19 residues. Germline loops: CDR1 SGHTA, CDR2 FQGNSA. V gave up 4 bases and J gave up 4 bases; unmatched junction bases: 13. The chain's CDR3 is CASSSGGLAGSYQYNEQFF. DNA for the CDR3: TGTGCCAGCAGCTCAGGGGGACTAGCGGGGTCATATCAGTACAATGAGCAGTTCTTC.

This clone has just one count. The chain couples TRBV11-2 to TRBJ2-1, with D tentatively TRBD2 (6 bases). Germline V CDR1 and CDR2: SGHAT, FQNNGV. V lost 0 bases, J lost 1 base, and 10 bases lay in between. The CDR3 length is 16 residues. CDR3 DNA sequence: TGTGCCAGCAGCTTAGACGGGACTGGATCCTACAATGAGCAGTTCTTC. Protein sequence: CASSLDGTGSYNEQFF.

J is TRBJ2-2 and V is TRBV7-2; D not resolved. Trimming took 1 base from V and 3 from J, leaving 12 bases between them. The germline CDR1 and CDR2 sequences are SGHTA and FQGNSA. CDR3 size: 16 residues. This CDR3 reads CASSLGYSGYTGELFF. CDR3 DNA: TGTGCCAGCAGCTTAGGTTATTCTGGCTACACCGGGGAGCTGTTTTTT.

This chain joins TRBV7-2 and TRBJ2-3; D is uncertain. Germline-derived CDR1 and CDR2 are SGHTA and FQGNSA. The length of the CDR3 is 14 residues. V lost 0 bases to trimming and J lost 6 bases, with 10 bases between them. The CDR3 region is CASSLAPSLDTQYF. For the CDR3, the DNA is TGTGCCAGCAGCTTAGCCCCGAGTTTGGATACGCAGTATTTT.

The chain recombines TRBV3-1 (or the pseudogene TRBV3-2) with TRBJ1-6; D gene ambiguous. Trimming stripped 0 bases from V and 10 bases from J, with 7 bases between. Per the germline V gene, CDR1 is LGHDT and CDR2 is YNNKEL (reference sequence). The CDR3 totals 13 residues. The CDR3 here is CASSQDGLSPLHF. The CDR3 nucleotides read TGTGCCAGCAGCCAAGATGGGTTATCACCCCTCCACTTT.